These 27 T cell receptor beta chains share one sample of origin, sequenced in a study of post-analysis software for immune sequencing data (dated by TCRdb to about 2015). The full study reports these points: Patients showed significantly higher frequencies than controls for a few TRBV segments, among them TRBV5-6, TRBV5-1 and TRBV20-1.

The library was produced with PCR. The sequencer listed for this sample is Illumina HiSeq 2500. To reduce PCR and sequencing biases, unique molecular identifiers were built into the TCR beta cDNA libraries. The public reads were run again by TCRdb, first through fastp at Q25 and then through MiXCR, and only productive beta chains were kept. Every entry covers one CDR3 protein and lists the most common genes and DNA from its rows. In this sample the table shows 150,000 to 200,000 distinct CDR3 sequences, 30% of which occur a single time. Together, the top ten hold approximately 1.4% of the sample. For these TCRs, the target antigens are not known. Sequencing was performed on blood. These receptor sequences come from a girl aged 5-17 years with multiple sclerosis.

This clonotype was seen many times. The chain is built from TRBV27 and TRBJ2-7, with D tentatively TRBD2 (6 bases). The V gene's germline CDR1 is MNHEY and CDR2 SMNVEV (reference sequence). Trimming shortened V by 4 bases and J by 4 bases, and 17 bases separated the two germline ends. This CDR3 is 15 amino acids long. The chain's CDR3 is CASSYGDSQLYEQYF. Here the CDR3 DNA reads TGTGCCAGCAGTTATGGGGACTCTCAATTGTACGAGCAGTACTTC.

There are many counts of this clonotype. The chain is built from TRBV29-1 and TRBJ1-6; D possibly corresponds to TRBD1 (5 bases). V shed 3 bases and J shed 11 bases, with 17 bases lying between them. Germline V gene sequence: CDR1 SQVTM, CDR2 ANQGSEA. CDR3 length: 14 residues. As DNA, the CDR3 is TGCAGCGTTGAGAGGGACGGCCTAATTCCACCCCTCCACTTT. Encoded protein: CSVERDGLIPPLHF.

This clonotype was counted between two and nine times. The chain recombines TRBV20-1 with TRBJ1-1; 7 bases line up with TRBD1. CDR3 size: 13 residues. Germline V CDR1 and CDR2: DFQATT, SNEGSKA (reference sequence). Trimming cost V 5 bases and J 1 base; bases outside gene matches: 4. The CDR3 sequence: CSAEGQQNTEAFF. CDR3 sequence (DNA): TGCAGTGCTGAGGGACAGCAGAACACTGAAGCTTTCTTT.

This clonotype has a single count. A much larger clone differs by one base, so this may be a read error. The chain links TRBV4-1 to TRBJ2-5; weak D call: TRBD1 (6 bases). The DNA end favors TRBJ2-7, so the J call may be wrong. Germline assignment: CDR1 MGHRA and CDR2 YSYEKL. The CDR3 covers 15 residues. CDR3 residues: CASSPDTQGRYEQYF. In DNA, the CDR3 is TGCGCCAGCAGCCCAGATACCCAGGGGCGCTACGAGCAGTACTTC.

The chain is built from TRBV4-1 and TRBJ2-1, with TRBD1 matching over 7 bases. J gave up 13 bases and V 1 base, and 19 bases lay outside the gene matches. In germline, CDR1 is MGHRA, CDR2 YSYEKL. The CDR3 is made up of 17 amino acids. DNA for the CDR3: TGCGCCAGCAGCCAAGTTGTAAATAGCGCAGGGGGAGAGACCCAGTTCTTC. Its protein product is CASSQVVNSAGGETQFF.

A note on this clonotype: A read error may produce the germline difference seen at one junction end. The chain recombines TRBV12-3 or TRBV12-4 with TRBJ2-3; 9 nucleotides agree with TRBD2. CDR3 size: 15 residues. Here the CDR3 DNA reads TGTGCCAGCAGTGAGCGGGAGGTGATCGCAGATGCGCAGTATTTT. Translation: CASSEREVIADAQYF.

The V and J genes are TRBV12-3 or TRBV12-4 and TRBJ2-7; 7 bases fit TRBD2. The CDR3 length is 20 residues. The ends lost 2 bases at V and 0 bases at J; junction bases unmatched: 19. The CDR3 here is CASSLRIMGTNAENSYEQYF. In DNA form, the CDR3 reads TGTGCCAGCAGTTTAAGGATCATGGGGACTAATGCGGAGAACTCCTACGAGCAGTACTTC.

V and J are TRBV4-1 and TRBJ1-1; tentatively, D is TRBD1 (6 bases). V dropped 1 base and J dropped 0 bases, with 9 bases sitting between them. The CDR3 is 15 residues long. Germline CDR1 MGHRA, CDR2 YSYEKL. The DNA of the CDR3 is TGCGCCAGCAGCCAAGGTAACAGGGTGAACACTGAAGCTTTCTTT. Amino acid sequence: CASSQGNRVNTEAFF.

This clonotype came up many times. The chain carries TRBV20-1 and TRBJ2-7; the D gene is possibly TRBD1 (6 bases). The CDR3 contains 14 residues. Germline V CDR1 and CDR2: DFQATT, SNEGSKA (reference sequence). Trimming pared 4 bases from V and 2 bases from J, leaving 15 bases between. CDR3 sequence: CSATTTGRAYEQYF. The CDR3, as DNA: TGCAGTGCTACGACCACAGGGCGGGCCTACGAGCAGTACTTC.

This clonotype occurred many times. This sequence joins TRBV5-1 and TRBJ2-1, with D perhaps TRBD2 (6 bases). V was shortened by 5 bases and J by 10 bases, with 13 bases between the two germline ends. The CDR3 spans 12 residues. Germline assignment: CDR1 SGHRS and CDR2 YFSETQ. CDR3 in amino acids: CASSAGPGEQFF. The CDR3 DNA follows: TGCGCCAGCAGTGCGGGACCCGGGGAGCAGTTCTTC.

This chain connects TRBV13 to TRBJ2-1, with TRBD2 identical over 9 bases. The CDR3 length is 17 residues. The V gene's germline CDR1 is PRHDT and CDR2 FYEKMQ (reference sequence). V dropped 0 bases and J dropped 0; count of bases not matched to a gene: 3. CDR3 loop: CASSLGLAGSSYNEQFF. In DNA form, the CDR3 reads TGTGCCAGCAGCTTAGGTCTAGCGGGATCCTCCTACAATGAGCAGTTCTTC. The full variable domain, rest sourced from reference TRBV13 and TRBJ2-1, is AAGVIQSPRHLIKEKRETATLKCYPIPRHDTVYWYQQGPGQDPQFLISFYEKMQSDKGSIPDRFSAQQFSDYHSELNMSSLELGDSALYFCASSLGLAGSSYNEQFFGPGTRLTVL.

The sample holds a few counts of this clonotype. The genes are TRBV12-3 or TRBV12-4 and TRBJ2-1; TRBD2 agrees at 9 bases. J was trimmed by 4 bases and V by 1 base; bases with no gene match: 8. This CDR3 has 17 amino acids. The CDR3: CASSLVLRLADYNEQFF. For the CDR3, the DNA is TGTGCCAGCAGTTTAGTACTGCGACTAGCGGATTACAATGAGCAGTTCTTC.

This rearrangement joins TRBV9 to TRBJ2-1, with TRBD2 matching 10 bases. From germline, CDR1 is SGDLS and CDR2 YYNGEE. The CDR3 sequence is 14 residues long. V gave up 2 bases and J gave up 7 bases; unmatched junction bases: 3. CDR3 region: CASSVGLAVNEQFF. As DNA, the CDR3 is TGTGCCAGCAGCGTCGGACTAGCGGTTAATGAGCAGTTCTTC.

The rearrangement links TRBV4-1 to TRBJ1-1, with 7 nucleotides matching TRBD1. CDR1 MGHRA and CDR2 YSYEKL come from the germline V gene. The length of the CDR3 is 16 residues. Trimming at V came to 4 bases and at J to 3 bases, leaving 11 bases not matched to a gene. CDR3 loop: CASSLLQGSFDTEAFF. The CDR3 nucleotides read TGCGCCAGCAGCCTATTACAGGGGTCGTTCGACACTGAAGCTTTCTTT.

The chain has TRBV5-1 and TRBJ1-1; possibly TRBD1 for D (5 bases). CDR3 length equals 13 residues. The V and J ends lost 0 bases and 7 bases respectively, with 10 bases between them. Germline CDR1 SGHRS, CDR2 YFSETQ. For the CDR3, the DNA is TGCGCCAGCAGCTTGGTGGGGGAGGTTGAAGCTTTCTTT. This encodes CASSLVGEVEAFF.

This clonotype was detected only once. Germline and junction disagree at one end, which may indicate a read error. CDR3 region: CASRLAGSYNEQFF. The CDR3 DNA sequence: TGCGCCAGCAGGTTGGCAGGGTCCTACAATGAGCAGTTCTTC. The chain combines TRBV5-1 with TRBJ2-1; D perhaps matches TRBD1 (5 bases). This CDR3 has 14 amino acids. Germline assignment: CDR1 SGHRS and CDR2 YFSETQ.

V and J are TRBV11-2 and TRBJ1-2; TRBD1 might be the D (6 bases). Germline V gene sequence: CDR1 SGHAT, CDR2 FQNNGV. This CDR3 is built from 16 residues. V was cut by 6 bases and J by 2 bases, with 19 bases left in between. The CDR3 protein is CASRDLKQGSNYGYTF. For the CDR3, the DNA is TGTGCCAGCAGGGACCTAAAACAGGGATCCAACTATGGCTACACCTTC.

Remarks on this clonotype: One base away lies a much larger clone, so this may be a sequencing read error. The genes are TRBV12-3 or TRBV12-4 and TRBJ2-3; TRBD1 is a possible D gene (5 bases). CDR3 length: 14 residues. The CDR3 DNA is TGTGCCAGCAAGCAGGGAAGAAGCACAGATACGCGGTATTTT. Its translation is CASKQGRSTDTRYF.

This chain connects TRBV28 to TRBJ2-3; the match to TRBD2 covers 9 bases. Germline V lookup: CDR1 MDHEN, CDR2 SYDVKM. V lost 8 bases to trimming and J lost 4 bases; unmatched junction nucleotides: 13. The CDR3 is 16 residues long. The CDR3 DNA reads as TGTGCCAGCTCCCGGGGCCGAGCGGGAGGTTCAGATACGCAGTATTTT. It yields the protein CASSRGRAGGSDTQYF.

Regarding this clonotype: A much bigger clone sits one base away, suggesting this may be a read error. V is TRBV20-1 and J is TRBJ2-4; a weak D match, TRBD2 (6 bases). The germline gives CDR1 DFQATT, CDR2 SNEGSKA (reference sequence). V shed 5 bases and J shed 15 bases, with 20 bases lying between them. There are 12 residues in the CDR3. This chain's CDR3 is CSASLATETLYF. The DNA of the CDR3 is TGCAGTGCTTCTCTAGCGACGGAGACCCTGTACTTC.

This chain joins TRBV10-2 and TRBJ2-2; D gene unclear. V was pared by 2 bases and J by 0 bases, with 10 bases between. The germline V gene has CDR1 WSHSY and CDR2 SAAADI. The CDR3 totals 16 residues. CDR3: CASSETSTANTGELFF. DNA for the CDR3: TGCGCCAGCAGTGAGACGTCCACCGCGAACACCGGGGAGCTGTTTTTT.

In this sample, this clonotype turned up many times. The chain couples TRBV19 to TRBJ2-5; D perhaps matches TRBD2 (5 bases). Between the trimmed V and J ends, which lost 5 bases and 5 bases, there was a span of 9 bases. CDR3 length equals 12 residues. The germline CDR1 and CDR2 sequences are LNHDA and SQIVND (reference sequence). CDR3 in DNA: TGTGCCAGTAGTGTGAGAGGGGAGACCCAGTACTTC. It codes for CASSVRGETQYF.

This clonotype was counted many times. This chain joins TRBV29-1 and TRBJ2-1, with D perhaps matching TRBD2 (6 bases). Trimming took 6 bases from V and 7 from J, leaving 13 bases between them. CDR3 length: 12 residues. In germline, CDR1 is SQVTM, CDR2 ANQGSEA. CDR3 in DNA: TGCAGCGTCCGACCGACTAGTAATGAGCAGTTCTTC. Protein product: CSVRPTSNEQFF.

CDR3: CASRLSGEQFF. CDR3 nucleotide sequence: TGTGCCAGCAGGCTCTCAGGTGAGCAGTTCTTC. V and J are TRBV7-8 and TRBJ2-1, with D unclear. CDR3 length: 11 amino acids. V dropped 6 bases and J dropped 9 bases, with 9 bases sitting between them. CDR1 is SGHVS and CDR2 is FQNEAQ in the germline V gene.

This clonotype appeared a few times. The chain uses TRBV15 and TRBJ1-3, with D unclear. Germline values: CDR1 LNHNV, CDR2 YYDKDF (reference sequence). This CDR3 spans 16 amino acids. V was shortened by 0 bases and J by 0 bases, with 9 bases between the two germline ends. CDR3 region: CATSRDHAGSGNTIYF. The CDR3 nucleotides read TGTGCCACCAGCAGAGATCACGCAGGCTCTGGAAACACCATATATTTT.

This clonotype was observed many times. The rearrangement links TRBV6-6 to TRBJ1-1, with D uncertain. The V end lost 4 bases, the J end lost 3 bases, and 6 bases lay between the germline ends. The germline CDR1 and CDR2 sequences are MNHNY and SVGAGI (reference sequence). The CDR3 spans 12 residues. As DNA, the CDR3 is TGTGCCAGCAGTTCGAGATACACTGAAGCTTTCTTT. Translated: CASSSRYTEAFF.

The V gene is TRBV5-1, the J gene TRBJ2-3; D is unclear. V dropped 0 bases and J dropped 4 bases, with 9 bases sitting between them. Per germline, CDR1 SGHRS and CDR2 YFSETQ. The CDR3 has 14 residues. Here the CDR3 reads CASSLASQADTQYF. The CDR3 coding sequence is TGCGCCAGCAGCTTGGCCTCGCAGGCAGATACGCAGTATTTT.